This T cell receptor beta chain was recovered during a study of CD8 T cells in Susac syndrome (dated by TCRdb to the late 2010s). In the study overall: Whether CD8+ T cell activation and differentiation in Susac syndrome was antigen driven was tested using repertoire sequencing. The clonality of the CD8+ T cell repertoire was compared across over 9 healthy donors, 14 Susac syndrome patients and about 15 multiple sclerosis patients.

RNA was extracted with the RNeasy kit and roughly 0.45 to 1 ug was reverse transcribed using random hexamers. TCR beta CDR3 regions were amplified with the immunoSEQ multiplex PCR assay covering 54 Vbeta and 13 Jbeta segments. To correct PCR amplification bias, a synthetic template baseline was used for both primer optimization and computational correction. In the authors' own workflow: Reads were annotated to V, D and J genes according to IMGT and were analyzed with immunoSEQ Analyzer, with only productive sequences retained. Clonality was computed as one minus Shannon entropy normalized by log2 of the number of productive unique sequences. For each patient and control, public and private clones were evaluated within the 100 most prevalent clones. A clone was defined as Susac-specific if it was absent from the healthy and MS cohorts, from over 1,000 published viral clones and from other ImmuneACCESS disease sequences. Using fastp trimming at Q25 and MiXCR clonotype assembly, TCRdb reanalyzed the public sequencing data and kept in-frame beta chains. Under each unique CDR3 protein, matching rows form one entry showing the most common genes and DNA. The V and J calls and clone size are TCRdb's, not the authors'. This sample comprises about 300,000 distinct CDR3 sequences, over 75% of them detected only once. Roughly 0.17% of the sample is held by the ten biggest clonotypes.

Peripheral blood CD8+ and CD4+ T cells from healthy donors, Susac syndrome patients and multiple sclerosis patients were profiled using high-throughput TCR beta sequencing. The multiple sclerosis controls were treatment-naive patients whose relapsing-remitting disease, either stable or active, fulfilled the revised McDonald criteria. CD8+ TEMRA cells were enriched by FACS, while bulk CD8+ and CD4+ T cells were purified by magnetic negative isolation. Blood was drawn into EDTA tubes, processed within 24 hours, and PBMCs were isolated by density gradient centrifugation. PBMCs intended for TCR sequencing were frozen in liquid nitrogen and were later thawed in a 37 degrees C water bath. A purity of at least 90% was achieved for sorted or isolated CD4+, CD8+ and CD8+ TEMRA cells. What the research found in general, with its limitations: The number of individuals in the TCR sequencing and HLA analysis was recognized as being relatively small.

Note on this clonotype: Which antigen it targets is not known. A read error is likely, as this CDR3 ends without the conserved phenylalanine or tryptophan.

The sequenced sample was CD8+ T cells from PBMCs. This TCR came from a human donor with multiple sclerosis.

The CDR3 region has the sequence CASSHYSATNEKLFL. The sequenced DNA is TGTGCCAGCAGTCACTACAGCGCAACTAATGAAAAACTGTTTCTT. Rearrangement joined TRBV28 to TRBJ1-4; no D gene can be assigned with confidence. For CDR1 and CDR2, the germline V gene lists MDHEN and SYDVKM. V sheds 5 bases and J sheds 0 bases, leaving 10 bases between their ends. Ends included, the CDR3 has 15 residues. This entry keeps only the CDR3 DNA: 45 bases, framed from base 1.